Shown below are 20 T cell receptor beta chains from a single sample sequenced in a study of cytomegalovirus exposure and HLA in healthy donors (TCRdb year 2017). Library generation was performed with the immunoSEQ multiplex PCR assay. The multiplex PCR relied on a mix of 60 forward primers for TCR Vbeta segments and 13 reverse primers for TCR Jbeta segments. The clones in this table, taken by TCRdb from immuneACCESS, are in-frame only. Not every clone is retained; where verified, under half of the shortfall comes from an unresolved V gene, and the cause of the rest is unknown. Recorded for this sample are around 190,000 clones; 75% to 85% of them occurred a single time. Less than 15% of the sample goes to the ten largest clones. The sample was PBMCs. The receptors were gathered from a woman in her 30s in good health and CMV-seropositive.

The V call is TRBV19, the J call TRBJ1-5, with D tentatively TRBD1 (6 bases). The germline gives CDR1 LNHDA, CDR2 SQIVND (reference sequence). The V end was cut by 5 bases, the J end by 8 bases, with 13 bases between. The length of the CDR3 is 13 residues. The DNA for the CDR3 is TGTGCCAGTAGTTTACAGGGTCGGGAGCCCCAGCATTTT. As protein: CASSLQGREPQHF.

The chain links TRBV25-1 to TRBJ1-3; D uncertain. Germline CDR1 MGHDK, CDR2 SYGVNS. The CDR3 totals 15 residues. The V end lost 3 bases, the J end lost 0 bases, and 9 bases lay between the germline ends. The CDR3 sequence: CASSEFTSSGNTIYF. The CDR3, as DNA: TGTGCCAGCAGTGAGTTCACGAGCTCTGGAAACACCATATATTTT.

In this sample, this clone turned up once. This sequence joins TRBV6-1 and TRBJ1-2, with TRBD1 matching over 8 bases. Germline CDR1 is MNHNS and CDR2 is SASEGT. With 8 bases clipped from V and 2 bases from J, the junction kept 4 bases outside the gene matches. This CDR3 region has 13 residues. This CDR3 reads CASVRDRNYGYTF. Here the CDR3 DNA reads TGTGCCAGCGTCCGGGACAGGAACTATGGCTACACCTTC.

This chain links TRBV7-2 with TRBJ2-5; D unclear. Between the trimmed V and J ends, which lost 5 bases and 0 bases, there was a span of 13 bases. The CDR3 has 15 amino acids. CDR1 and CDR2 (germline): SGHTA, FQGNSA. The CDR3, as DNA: TGTGCCAGCAGCCTAGTAGGCGGTCACCAAGAGACCCAGTACTTC. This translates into CASSLVGGHQETQYF.

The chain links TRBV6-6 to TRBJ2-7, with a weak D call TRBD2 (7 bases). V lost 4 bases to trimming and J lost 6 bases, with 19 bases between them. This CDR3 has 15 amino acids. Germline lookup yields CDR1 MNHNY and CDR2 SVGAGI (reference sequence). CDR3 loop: CASSSKGGGHPEQYF. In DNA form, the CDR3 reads TGTGCCAGCAGTTCCAAGGGGGGAGGGCATCCCGAGCAGTACTTC.

The CDR3 DNA reads as TGCGCCAGCAGTGAATCCGGGACTCAATCCGATACGCAGTATTTT. This codes for CASSESGTQSDTQYF. The chain has TRBV10-1 and TRBJ2-3, with D tentatively TRBD2 (6 bases). Trimming removed 3 bases from V and 6 bases from J, with 16 bases in between. The CDR3 consists of 15 residues. The V gene's germline CDR1 is WNHNN and CDR2 SYGVQD (reference sequence).

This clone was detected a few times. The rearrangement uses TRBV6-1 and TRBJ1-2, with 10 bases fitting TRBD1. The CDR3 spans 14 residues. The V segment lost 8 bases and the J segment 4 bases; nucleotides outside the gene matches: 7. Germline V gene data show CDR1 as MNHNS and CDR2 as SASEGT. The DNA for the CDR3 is TGTGCCAGCGGAGGGACAGGGGCCACCTATGGCTACACCTTC. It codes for CASGGTGATYGYTF.

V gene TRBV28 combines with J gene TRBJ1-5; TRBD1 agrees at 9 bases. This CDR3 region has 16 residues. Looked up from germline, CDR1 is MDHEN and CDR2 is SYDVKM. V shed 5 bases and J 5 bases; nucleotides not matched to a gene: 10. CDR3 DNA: TGTGCCAGCAGTCCACAGGGGGCCCATGCTTATCAGCCCCAGCATTTT. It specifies CASSPQGAHAYQPQHF.

CDR3 nucleotides: TGTGCCAGCAGTCCCCAGACAGGTGGGAACACTGAAGCTTTCTTT. It codes for CASSPQTGGNTEAFF. This chain joins TRBV28 and TRBJ1-1, with D possibly being TRBD1 (6 bases). Germline V gives CDR1 MDHEN, CDR2 SYDVKM. V dropped 5 bases and J dropped 1 base, with 14 bases sitting between them. CDR3 length equals 15 residues.

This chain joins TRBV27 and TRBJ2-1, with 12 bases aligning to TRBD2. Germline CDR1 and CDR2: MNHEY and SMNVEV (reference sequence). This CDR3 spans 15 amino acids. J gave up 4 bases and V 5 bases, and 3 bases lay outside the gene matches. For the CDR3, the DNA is TGTGCCAGCAGTCGAACTAGCGGGAGGTACAATGAGCAGTTCTTC. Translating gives CASSRTSGRYNEQFF.

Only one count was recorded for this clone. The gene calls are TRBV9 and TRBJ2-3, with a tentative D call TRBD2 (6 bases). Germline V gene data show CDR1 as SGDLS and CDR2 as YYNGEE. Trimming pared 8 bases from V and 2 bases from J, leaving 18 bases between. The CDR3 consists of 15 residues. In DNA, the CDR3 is TGTGCCAGTACCCTTGGGGGGAGTCTCACAGATACGCAGTATTTT. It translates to CASTLGGSLTDTQYF.

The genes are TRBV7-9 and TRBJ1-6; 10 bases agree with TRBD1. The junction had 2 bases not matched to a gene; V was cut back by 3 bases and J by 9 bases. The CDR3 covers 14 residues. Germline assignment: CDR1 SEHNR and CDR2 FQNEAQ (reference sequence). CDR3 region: CASSFGTGASPLHF. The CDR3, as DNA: TGTGCCAGCAGCTTTGGGACAGGGGCTTCACCCCTCCACTTT.

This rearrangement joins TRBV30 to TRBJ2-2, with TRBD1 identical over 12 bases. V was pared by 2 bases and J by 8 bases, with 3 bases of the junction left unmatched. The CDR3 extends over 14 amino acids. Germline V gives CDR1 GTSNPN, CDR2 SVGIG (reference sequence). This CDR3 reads CAWSQGQGAGELFF. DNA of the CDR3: TGTGCCTGGAGTCAGGGACAGGGGGCAGGGGAGCTGTTTTTT.

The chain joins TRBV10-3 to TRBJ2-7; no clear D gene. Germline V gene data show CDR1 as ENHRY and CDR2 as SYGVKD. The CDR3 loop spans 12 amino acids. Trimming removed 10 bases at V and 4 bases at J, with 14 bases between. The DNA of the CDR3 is TGTGCCACTCAAGATGAGCGTTACGAGCAGTACTTC. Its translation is CATQDERYEQYF.

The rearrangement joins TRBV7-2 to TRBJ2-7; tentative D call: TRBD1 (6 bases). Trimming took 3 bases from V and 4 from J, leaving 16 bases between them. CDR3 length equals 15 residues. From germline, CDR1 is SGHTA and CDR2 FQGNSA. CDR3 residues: CASSFLGGQLYEQYF. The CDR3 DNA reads TGTGCCAGCAGCTTCCTGGGCGGACAGCTGTACGAGCAGTACTTC.

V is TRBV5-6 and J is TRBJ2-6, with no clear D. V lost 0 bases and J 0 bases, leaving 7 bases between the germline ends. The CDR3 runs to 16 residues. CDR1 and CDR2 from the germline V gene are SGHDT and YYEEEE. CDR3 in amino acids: CASSLAGFSGANVLTF. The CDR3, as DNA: TGTGCCAGCAGCTTGGCCGGGTTCTCTGGGGCCAACGTCCTGACTTTC.

The CDR3: CASSLGGQGTDTQYF. In DNA form, the CDR3 reads TGTGCCAGCAGTTTGGGAGGACAGGGGACAGATACGCAGTATTTT. The chain has TRBV28 and TRBJ2-3, with 9 bases matching TRBD1. Germline CDR1 reads MDHEN; CDR2 reads SYDVKM. After removal of 3 bases from V and 3 bases from J, the junction contained 4 bases not matched to a gene. The CDR3 runs 15 residues. Together with reference TRBV28 and TRBJ2-3, the CDR3 gives the full variable domain: DVKVTQSSRYLVKRTGEKVFLECVQDMDHENMFWYRQDPGLGLRLIYFSYDVKMKEKGDIPEGYSVSREKKERFSLILESASTNQTSMYLCASSLGGQGTDTQYFGPGTRLTVL.

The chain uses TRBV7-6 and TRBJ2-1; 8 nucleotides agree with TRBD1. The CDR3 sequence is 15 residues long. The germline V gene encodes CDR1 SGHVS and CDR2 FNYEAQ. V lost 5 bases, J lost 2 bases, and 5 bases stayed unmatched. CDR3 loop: CASSHDRGTYNEQFF. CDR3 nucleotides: TGTGCCAGCAGCCACGACAGGGGAACCTACAATGAGCAGTTCTTC.

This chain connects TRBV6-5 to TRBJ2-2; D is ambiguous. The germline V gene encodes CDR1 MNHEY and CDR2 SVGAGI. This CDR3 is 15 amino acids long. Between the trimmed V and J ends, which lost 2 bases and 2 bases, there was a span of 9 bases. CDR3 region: CASSYDGPNTGELFF. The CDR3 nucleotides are TGTGCCAGCAGTTACGATGGGCCCAACACCGGGGAGCTGTTTTTT.

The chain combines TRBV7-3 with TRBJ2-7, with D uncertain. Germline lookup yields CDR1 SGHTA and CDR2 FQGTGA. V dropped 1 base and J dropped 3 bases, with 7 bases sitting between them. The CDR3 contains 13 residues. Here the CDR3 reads CASSLIPSYEQYF. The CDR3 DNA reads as TGTGCCAGCAGCTTAATACCCAGCTACGAGCAGTACTTC.